The rows below give T cell receptor beta chains drawn from one sample of a study of shared clonotypes between healthy human individuals. Some clones are missing from TCRdb's copy, which holds only in-frame ones; the method was immunoSEQ multiplex PCR. The sample includes 550,000 to 650,000 clones, approximately 96% of them seen just once. The sample was naive CD8+ T cells sorted from blood. These receptors all come from a woman in her 30s in good health. Both conserved end residues are part of each CDR3. The order of the fields is J gene, D gene, clone size, V gene, CDR3 DNA, CDR3 protein. The D gene is left open where the match is weak. Where a row states a size, it is once, few, many or the class of an expanded clone; other rows omit it.

>TRBJ2-7|.|.|TRBV5-1
TGCGCCAGCAGCTTGTCCGGCAGGAGTCACCACGAGCAGTACTTC
CASSLSGRSHHEQYF
>TRBJ1-2|.|.|TRBV7-8
TGTGCCAGCAGCCTAAAGCCGGGACGGCCAGAAGGTGACTATGGCTACACCTTC
CASSLKPGRPEGDYGYTF
>TRBJ1-2|TRBD1|.|TRBV5-4
TGTGCCAGCAGTCGATCGGACAGGGTTGGCTACACCTTC
CASSRSDRVGYTF
>TRBJ2-7|TRBD1|.|TRBV5-6
TGTGCCAGCAGTCTGGACAGGGAGATCTACGAGCAGTACTTC
CASSLDREIYEQYF
>TRBJ1-2|.|.|TRBV5-6
TGTGCCAGCAGCTTTCTCGACTATGGCTACACCTTC
CASSFLDYGYTF
>TRBJ1-1|.|.|TRBV25-1
TGTGCCAGCCGTCCAGGGATGAACACTGAAGCTTTCTTT
CASRPGMNTEAFF
>TRBJ2-1|TRBD2|.|TRBV28
TGTGCCAGCAGTTTTCCGACTAGCGGGCCCTACAATGAGCAGTTCTTC
CASSFPTSGPYNEQFF
>TRBJ1-1|.|.|TRBV27
TGTGCCAGCAGTTTATCTTCCAGGGCTGAAGCTTTCTTT
CASSLSSRAEAFF
>TRBJ2-7|TRBD2|.|TRBV7-6
TGTGCCAGCAGCCCACAGGGACTAGGCCCCTACGAGCAGTACTTC
CASSPQGLGPYEQYF
>TRBJ2-7|.|.|TRBV28
TGTGCCAGCAGACTTGTGACCGAGCAGTACTTC
CASRLVTEQYF
>TRBJ2-1|.|.|TRBV28
TGTGCCAGCAGTACCGTTCAGTTGTCGGTGGGCTCCTACAATGAGCAGTTCTTC
CASSTVQLSVGSYNEQFF
>TRBJ2-6|.|.|TRBV2
TGTGCCAGCAGCCGACCGTCGGAGCCCGGGGCCAACGTCCTGACTTTC
CASSRPSEPGANVLTF
>TRBJ1-1|.|.|TRBV27
TGTGCCAGCAGCGGGAGGGACCCTCAAACTGAAGCTTTCTTT
CASSGRDPQTEAFF
>TRBJ1-5|.|.|TRBV28
TGTGCCAGCAGTTCAGCCTTCAATCAGCCCCAGCATTTT
CASSSAFNQPQHF
>TRBJ1-1|.|.|TRBV7-9
TGTGCCAGCAGCTTAGGTGGGGCAGCTGAAGCTTTCTTT
CASSLGGAAEAFF
>TRBJ2-7|TRBD2|.|TRBV4-1
TGCGCCAGCAGCCAAGATCGTGGGACTAGCGGGACCTACGAGCAGTACTTC
CASSQDRGTSGTYEQYF
>TRBJ1-4|.|once|TRBV19
TGTGCCAGTACCCCAACACAGGGCTACCATGAAAAACTGTTTTTT
CASTPTQGYHEKLFF
>TRBJ1-2|.|once|TRBV15
TGTGCCACCAGCAGAGATTTGAGTGTGGAGGCTGGCTACACCTTC
CATSRDLSVEAGYTF
>TRBJ2-3|.|.|TRBV28
TGTGCCAGCAGTTTATGGGCGGGTCCACCCGGGGTGCAGTATTTT
CASSLWAGPPGVQYF
>TRBJ2-6|.|.|TRBV27
TGTGCCAGCAGTCTCACTGGGGCCAACGTCCTGACTTTC
CASSLTGANVLTF
>TRBJ2-3|.|once|TRBV7-6
TGTGCCAGCATACCCCGGGGCGGCACAGATACGCAGTATTTT
CASIPRGGTDTQYF
>TRBJ2-7|.|.|TRBV5-6
TGTGCCAGCAGCCTGACCCCTTACGAGCAGTACTTC
CASSLTPYEQYF
>TRBJ2-6|.|.|TRBV5-6
TGTGCCAGCAGCCCGAGAACGGGAGTGGTTGGGGCCAACGTCCTGACTTTC
CASSPRTGVVGANVLTF
>TRBJ1-2|TRBD1|.|TRBV27
TGTGCCAGCAGTCCGGGACAGACTTATGGCTACACCTTC
CASSPGQTYGYTF
>TRBJ2-3|TRBD2|.|TRBV29-1
TGCAGCGTTCGGACTAGCGGTAAAGGAAGGACCACAGATACGCAGTATTTT
CSVRTSGKGRTTDTQYF
>TRBJ2-2|TRBD2|.|TRBV5-6
TGTGCCAGCAGCTTGGTCGGGGGGAGCACCGGGGAGCTGTTTTTT
CASSLVGGSTGELFF
>TRBJ1-6|.|.|TRBV7-8
TGTGCCAGCAGCTTAGAATGGTCCAGGGGAGAAAATTCACCCCTCCACTTT
CASSLEWSRGENSPLHF
>TRBJ2-7|TRBD2|.|TRBV13
TGTGCCAGCAGCTCCGGACTAGCGGACTACGAGCAGTACTTC
CASSSGLADYEQYF
>TRBJ1-5|.|.|TRBV7-9
TGTGCCAGCAGTCTCGGACGGAGTCCCGATCAGCCCCAGCATTTT
CASSLGRSPDQPQHF